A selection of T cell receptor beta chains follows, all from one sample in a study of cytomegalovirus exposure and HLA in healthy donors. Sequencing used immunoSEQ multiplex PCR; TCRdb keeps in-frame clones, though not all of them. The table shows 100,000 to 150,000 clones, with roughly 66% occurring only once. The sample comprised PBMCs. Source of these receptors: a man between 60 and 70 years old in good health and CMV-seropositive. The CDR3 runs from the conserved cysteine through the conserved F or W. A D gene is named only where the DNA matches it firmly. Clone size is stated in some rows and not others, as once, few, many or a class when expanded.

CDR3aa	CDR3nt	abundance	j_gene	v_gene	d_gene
CASSVGVFQETQYF	TGTGCCAGCAGCGTAGGAGTGTTCCAAGAGACCCAGTACTTC	.	TRBJ2-5	TRBV9	.
CASSLSPTEQYF	TGCGCCAGCTCCCTAAGTCCCACCGAGCAGTACTTC	.	TRBJ2-7	TRBV10-2	.
CASSPTVAEAEAFF	TGTGCCAGCTCCCCGACCGTGGCGGAGGCTGAAGCTTTCTTT	.	TRBJ1-1	TRBV18	.
CASSPRRKDEKLFF	TGTGCCAGTAGTCCCCGGAGGAAGGATGAAAAACTGTTTTTT	.	TRBJ1-4	TRBV19	.
CASQTGISGNTIYF	TGTGCCAGCCAGACCGGGATCTCTGGAAACACCATATATTTT	.	TRBJ1-3	TRBV19	.
CASSEVGNQNTEAFF	TGTGCCAGCAGTGAAGTGGGCAACCAGAACACTGAAGCTTTCTTT	.	TRBJ1-1	TRBV2	.
CASSLLVKPQHF	TGTGCCAGCAGCCTTCTCGTTAAGCCCCAGCATTTT	.	TRBJ1-5	TRBV7-8	.
CASSSQPNTEAFF	TGTGCCAGCAGCTCACAGCCGAACACTGAAGCTTTCTTT	few	TRBJ1-1	TRBV7-3	.
CASRGTSEGEQFF	TGTGCCAGCAGGGGGACTAGCGAGGGTGAGCAGTTCTTC	few	TRBJ2-1	TRBV6-1	TRBD2
CASSFTTGGSGTEAFF	TGCGCCAGCAGCTTTACAACAGGGGGGAGCGGCACTGAAGCTTTCTTT	.	TRBJ1-1	TRBV5-1	TRBD1
CAISDRISGGFNTQYF	TGTGCCATCAGTGACAGGATTAGCGGGGGGTTTAATACGCAGTATTTT	few	TRBJ2-3	TRBV10-3	TRBD2
CASNMIGPGGEAFF	TGTGCCAGCAATATGATAGGGCCGGGAGGAGAAGCTTTCTTT	.	TRBJ1-1	TRBV6-1	.
CASSPSGNTEAFF	TGTGCCAGCAGTCCATCGGGGAACACTGAAGCTTTCTTT	few	TRBJ1-1	TRBV6-1	.
CASSQGARGEAFF	TGCGCCAGCAGCCAAGGGGCGCGGGGGGAAGCTTTCTTT	.	TRBJ1-1	TRBV4-1	.
CAWTLGRSGAFF	TGTGCCTGGACATTAGGGCGATCGGGGGCTTTCTTT	.	TRBJ1-1	TRBV30	.
CASSQTRGAVYEQYF	TGCGCCAGCAGCCAAACTCGCGGGGCAGTCTACGAGCAGTACTTC	.	TRBJ2-7	TRBV4-1	.
CASSSRGWVTGELFF	TGTGCCAGCAGCTCGCGGGGTTGGGTCACCGGGGAGCTGTTTTTT	few	TRBJ2-2	TRBV7-2	.
CASSGGTDSGNTIYF	TGTGCCAGCAGCGGCGGGACGGACTCTGGAAACACCATATATTTT	.	TRBJ1-3	TRBV5-4	.
CASSPHAGTGAGNTIYF	TGTGCCAGCAGCCCTCACGCGGGGACAGGGGCTGGAAACACCATATATTTT	.	TRBJ1-3	TRBV21-1	.
CASFSWGAKEKLFF	TGTGCCAGCTTCTCGTGGGGCGCAAAGGAAAAACTGTTTTTT	few	TRBJ1-4	TRBV6-1	.
CASSVSGVFNEKLFF	TGTGCCAGCAGCGTATCAGGCGTATTTAATGAAAAACTGTTTTTT	.	TRBJ1-4	TRBV9	.
CAIPRGGPNQPQHF	TGCGCCATTCCTCGGGGGGGGCCAAATCAGCCCCAGCATTTT	.	TRBJ1-5	TRBV10-1	.
CASSLLLAGKSQFF	TGTGCCAGCAGTCTACTACTAGCGGGGAAATCGCAGTTCTTC	.	TRBJ2-1	TRBV7-2	TRBD2
CASSSSSGGNEQFF	TGCGCCAGCAGCTCCTCGTCGGGGGGTAATGAGCAGTTCTTC	.	TRBJ2-1	TRBV5-1	TRBD2
CASEIGTGAINQPQHF	TGTGCCAGCGAAATCGGGACAGGGGCAATCAATCAGCCCCAGCATTTT	.	TRBJ1-5	TRBV2	TRBD1
CASSTPRADTQYF	TGTGCCAGCAGCACCCCCAGGGCAGATACGCAGTATTTT	few	TRBJ2-3	TRBV9	.
CASGRDAGAYNEQFF	TGTGCCAGTGGACGTGACGCGGGGGCCTACAATGAGCAGTTCTTC	.	TRBJ2-1	TRBV19	TRBD2
CASSLGPYGYTF	TGTGCCAGCAGTTTGGGGCCCTACGGCTACACCTTC	.	TRBJ1-2	TRBV28	.
CATSERGIYNEQFF	TGTGCCACCAGCGAGCGTGGTATCTACAATGAGCAGTTCTTC	.	TRBJ2-1	TRBV15	.
CASSDRAVMRTANTGELFF	TGCGCCAGCAGTGATCGGGCGGTAATGCGGACAGCGAACACCGGGGAGCTGTTTTTT	.	TRBJ2-2	TRBV10-1	.
CASSYWRGDNEQFF	TGTGCCAGCAGTTACTGGCGGGGGGACAATGAGCAGTTCTTC	.	TRBJ2-1	TRBV6-5	TRBD2
CASSSGTQNTGELFF	TGTGCCAGCAGCTCCGGGACACAGAACACCGGGGAGCTGTTTTTT	.	TRBJ2-2	TRBV5-4	.
CAWSVPTQALTFYGYTF	TGTGCCTGGAGTGTTCCGACGCAGGCCCTGACCTTCTATGGCTACACCTTC	few	TRBJ1-2	TRBV30	.
CASSSSFRVQRDTGELFF	TGCGCCAGCAGCTCATCGTTTCGGGTCCAACGAGACACCGGGGAGCTGTTTTTT	once	TRBJ2-2	TRBV5-1	.
CASSIPDQPQHF	TGTGCCAGCAGTATCCCCGATCAGCCCCAGCATTTT	.	TRBJ1-5	TRBV28	.
CASSLDAEEYNEQFF	TGTGCCAGCAGCTTAGATGCCGAGGAATACAATGAGCAGTTCTTC	.	TRBJ2-1	TRBV7-9	.
CASSSRGGGSSEQYF	TGTGCCAGCAGCTCCCGTGGCGGGGGCTCCAGCGAGCAGTACTTC	few	TRBJ2-7	TRBV7-9	.
CASSTDGQGVEETQYF	TGCGCCAGCAGCACAGACGGACAGGGGGTGGAAGAGACCCAGTACTTC	.	TRBJ2-5	TRBV5-1	TRBD1
CASSLAGSTGELFF	TGTGCCAGCAGCTTGGCGGGGTCCACCGGGGAGCTGTTTTTT	once	TRBJ2-2	TRBV7-3	.
CASSVTRNQETQYF	TGCGCCAGCAGTGTTACAAGAAATCAAGAGACCCAGTACTTC	once	TRBJ2-5	TRBV10-1	.
CASSRDWELFF	TGTGCCAGCAGTAGAGACTGGGAGCTGTTTTTT	.	TRBJ2-2	TRBV28	.
CASSSPGTNVLTF	TGTGCCAGCTCATCGCCAGGGACCAACGTCCTGACTTTC	medium-sized	TRBJ2-6	TRBV18	.
CASSLSTVTEAFF	TGCGCCAGCAGCCTGTCAACAGTCACTGAAGCTTTCTTT	.	TRBJ1-1	TRBV4-1	.
CASTEDSLSILPLHF	TGTGCCAGCACTGAGGACAGTCTCTCAATTTTACCCCTCCACTTT	.	TRBJ1-6	TRBV2	.
CASSGQGSGGYTF	TGTGCCAGCAGCGGCCAGGGATCGGGCGGCTACACCTTC	.	TRBJ1-2	TRBV9	.
CSSSTYRDEQFF	TGTTCCAGCAGCACTTACAGGGACGAGCAGTTCTTC	.	TRBJ2-1	TRBV7-9	.
CASSLGEAKNIQYF	TGTGCCAGCAGCTTGGGAGAGGCCAAAAACATTCAGTACTTC	few	TRBJ2-4	TRBV5-6	.
CASSLDRGNLKAFF	TGTGCCAGCAGCTTGGACAGGGGGAACTTGAAAGCTTTCTTT	.	TRBJ1-1	TRBV5-4	TRBD1
CAWRIWHNEQFF	TGTGCCTGGAGGATCTGGCACAATGAGCAGTTCTTC	.	TRBJ2-1	TRBV30	.
CASSLNWGQRTYNSPLHF	TGCGCCAGCAGCTTGAATTGGGGACAGAGGACCTATAATTCACCCCTCCACTTT	.	TRBJ1-6	TRBV5-1	TRBD1
CASGTMTVLNTEAFF	TGTGCCAGCGGCACTATGACAGTTTTAAACACTGAAGCTTTCTTT	.	TRBJ1-1	TRBV6-5	.
CASSYSRRGTEAFF	TGTGCCAGCAGTTACTCCCGACGGGGTACTGAAGCTTTCTTT	.	TRBJ1-1	TRBV6-6	.
CASSLDRWGPMNTEAFF	TGTGCCAGCAGTTTAGATCGCTGGGGGCCCATGAACACTGAAGCTTTCTTT	.	TRBJ1-1	TRBV28	.
CASSLWQDNEKLFF	TGTGCCAGCAGCTTATGGCAGGATAATGAAAAACTGTTTTTT	.	TRBJ1-4	TRBV13	.
CASSPPGIGIYREQFF	TGTGCCAGCTCACCACCTGGGATCGGGATCTATCGGGAGCAGTTCTTC	.	TRBJ2-1	TRBV18	.
CASSLEFKFSPLHF	TGTGCCAGCAGTTTGGAGTTCAAATTCTCACCCCTCCACTTT	few	TRBJ1-6	TRBV28	.
CASSLSGGQYNSPLHF	TGTGCCAGCAGTTTATCTGGGGGACAGTATAATTCACCCCTCCACTTT	few	TRBJ1-6	TRBV27	TRBD1